This is a list of T cell receptor beta chains from one sample in a study of Graves' ophthalmopathy and Graves' hyperthyroidism. TCRdb recomputed calls from the multiplex PCR reads with MiXCR, one row per CDR3 protein. The sample lists around 670,000 distinct CDR3 sequences; roughly 40% were seen once. The sequenced material came from peripheral blood. These receptor sequences come from an adult man with Graves' ophthalmopathy. CDR3s include the opening cysteine and the closing phenylalanine or tryptophan. A D gene is named only where the DNA matches it firmly. Clone size is shown for a subset of rows, as once, few, many or a class of expanded clone.

v_call	clone_size	d_call	j_call	cdr3_nt	cdr3_aa
TRBV11-2	.	TRBD1	TRBJ1-4	TGTGCCAGCACCGGGACAGGGAATGAAAAACTGTTTTTT	CASTGTGNEKLFF
TRBV10-3	few	TRBD1	TRBJ2-7	TGTGCCAGCAGCGCCACGCGACAGGGATTCTACGAGCAGTACTTC	CASSATRQGFYEQYF
TRBV10-3	.	.	TRBJ1-4	TGTGCCACCAGAACCAACACGGCCTGGGAAAAACTGTTTTTT	CATRTNTAWEKLFF
TRBV10-3	.	.	TRBJ1-1	TGTGCCAGCAGTTTAACTAGGACGTTGGCGGCTGAAGCTTTCTTT	CASSLTRTLAAEAFF
TRBV12-3/TRBV12-4	.	.	TRBJ2-7	TGTGCCAGCAGCCATTCGCTTGGCGGAGAGCAGTACTTC	CASSHSLGGEQYF
TRBV27	few	TRBD1	TRBJ2-5	TGTGCCAGCAGTGCCGGGACAGGGTACCGCGAGACCCAGTACTTC	CASSAGTGYRETQYF
TRBV7-9	.	.	TRBJ2-7	TGCGCCAGCAGCCAAGAGTACAGATCCAACTCCTACGAGCAGTACTTC	CASSQEYRSNSYEQYF
TRBV25-1	few	.	TRBJ1-2	TGTGCCAGCAGTTACGGGACAAAGAACTATGGCTACACCTTC	CASSYGTKNYGYTF
TRBV25-1	many	.	TRBJ1-1	TGTGCCAGCAGTGAATGGGGAAAGAACACTGAAGCTTTCTTT	CASSEWGKNTEAFF
TRBV20-1	once	.	TRBJ2-7	TGCAGTGCTAGAGATGCGGGAATCCTCTACGAGCAGCACTTC	CSARDAGILYEQHF
TRBV7-2	.	.	TRBJ1-2	TGTGCCAGCCATAACTATGGCTACACCTTC	CASHNYGYTF
TRBV12-3/TRBV12-4	.	TRBD1	TRBJ2-5	TGTGCCAGCAGTTGGACAGGGAGGTCCCAGTACTTC	CASSWTGRSQYF
TRBV6-6	few	TRBD1	TRBJ1-2	TGTGCCAGCTCCAGGGACAGTGGAGCAGAGGGCTATGGCTACACCTTC	CASSRDSGAEGYGYTF
TRBV12-3/TRBV12-4	.	TRBD1	TRBJ1-4	TGTGCCAGCAGTGGAACAGGGGGTGAGGAAAAACTGTTTTTT	CASSGTGGEEKLFF
TRBV20-1	.	TRBD2	TRBJ2-5	TGCAGTGCCAAGAAAGCGGGGGGGGCCCAAGAGACCCAGTACTTC	CSAKKAGGAQETQYF
TRBV20-1	few	.	TRBJ2-6	TGCAGTGCTAGAGATCTCGAAAGGTCTGGGGCCAACGTCCTGACTTTC	CSARDLERSGANVLTF